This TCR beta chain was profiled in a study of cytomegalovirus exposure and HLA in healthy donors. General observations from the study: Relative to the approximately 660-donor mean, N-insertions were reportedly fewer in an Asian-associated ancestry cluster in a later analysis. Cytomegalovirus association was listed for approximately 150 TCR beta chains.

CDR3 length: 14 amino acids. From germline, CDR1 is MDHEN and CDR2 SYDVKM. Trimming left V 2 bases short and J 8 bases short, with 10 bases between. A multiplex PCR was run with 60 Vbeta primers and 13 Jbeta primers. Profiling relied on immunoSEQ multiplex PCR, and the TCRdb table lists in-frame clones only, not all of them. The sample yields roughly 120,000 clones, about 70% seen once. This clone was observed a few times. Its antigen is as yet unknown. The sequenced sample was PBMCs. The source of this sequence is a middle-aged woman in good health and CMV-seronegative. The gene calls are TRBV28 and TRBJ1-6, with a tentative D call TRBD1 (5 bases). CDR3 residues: CASSLQDIYSPLHF. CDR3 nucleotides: TGTGCCAGCAGTTTACAGGACATCTATTCACCCCTCCACTTT. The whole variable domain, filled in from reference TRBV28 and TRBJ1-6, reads DVKVTQSSRYLVKRTGEKVFLECVQDMDHENMFWYRQDPGLGLRLIYFSYDVKMKEKGDIPEGYSVSREKKERFSLILESASTNQTSMYLCASSLQDIYSPLHFGNGTRLTVT.